What follows are 18 T cell receptor beta chains derived from one specimen sequenced in a study of shared clonotypes between healthy human individuals. The assay was immunoSEQ multiplex PCR, and TCRdb's table has in-frame clones only and misses some. The table records some 2.4 million clones, roughly 93% of them present only once. The sequenced material came from naive CD4+ T cells from PBMCs. Subset in this sample: CD45RA+ positively selected. The receptor set was obtained from a man aged 18 to 29 in good health. Some clones in this sample may be carry-over from other donors' samples.

The chain uses TRBV28 and TRBJ1-1; tentatively, D is TRBD1 (6 bases). V gave up 3 bases and J gave up 4 bases, with 9 bases separating them. CDR1 and CDR2 (germline): MDHEN, SYDVKM. This CDR3 region has 13 residues. Written as DNA, the CDR3 is TGTGCCAGCAGTTTCGAGGGGGGCACTGAAGCTTTCTTT. Amino acids: CASSFEGGTEAFF.

This clone was detected only once. This sequence joins TRBV7-2 and TRBJ1-4; D is unresolved. The CDR3 runs 13 residues. V dropped 5 bases and J dropped 4 bases, with 8 bases sitting between them. Germline values: CDR1 SGHTA, CDR2 FQGNSA. The CDR3 is CASSPRGNEKLFF. CDR3 coding DNA: TGTGCCAGCAGCCCCCGGGGTAATGAAAAACTGTTTTTT. Full variable domain (missing parts from reference TRBV7-2 and TRBJ1-4): GAGVSQSPSNKVTEKGKDVELRCDPISGHTALYWYRQSLGQGLEFLIYFQGNSAPDKSGLPSDRFSAERTGGSVSTLTIQRTQQEDSAVYLCASSPRGNEKLFFGSGTQLSVL.

DNA of the CDR3: TGTGCCAGCAGTGCTTTCCTCGATACGCAGTATTTT. It encodes CASSAFLDTQYF. V and J are TRBV28 and TRBJ2-3; the D is unclear. Germline loops: CDR1 MDHEN, CDR2 SYDVKM. The V end was cut by 5 bases, the J end by 6 bases, with 9 bases between. The CDR3 sequence is 12 residues long.

This clone has a single count. The chain couples TRBV5-5 to TRBJ1-2; possibly TRBD1 for D (5 bases). V was clipped by 4 bases and J by 4 bases, with 14 bases between them. The CDR3 runs to 14 residues. Germline V gene lookup returns CDR1 SGHKS and CDR2 YYEKEE (reference sequence). CDR3 coding DNA: TGTGCCAGCAGCCCCGGGACCCTTCCCTATGGCTACACCTTC. Its protein product is CASSPGTLPYGYTF.

A single count supports this clone. The sample has other DNA sequences that encode this CDR3 too. CDR3 in amino acids: CASSLAEGSNEKLFF. The CDR3 nucleotides are TGCGCCAGCAGCTTGGCCGAGGGGTCTAATGAAAAACTGTTTTTT. The gene calls are TRBV5-1 and TRBJ1-4, with D possibly being TRBD1 (5 bases). Germline V gene sequence: CDR1 SGHRS, CDR2 YFSETQ. V dropped 0 bases and J dropped 3 bases, with 9 bases sitting between them. The CDR3 sequence is 15 residues long. Combining the CDR3 with reference TRBV5-1 and TRBJ1-4 gives the whole variable domain KAGVTQTPRYLIKTRGQQVTLSCSPISGHRSVSWYQQTPGQGLQFLFEYFSETQRNKGNFPGRFSGRQFSNSRSEMNVSTLELGDSALYLCASSLAEGSNEKLFFGSGTQLSVL.

The rearrangement joins TRBV7-2 to TRBJ2-7; D is uncertain. This CDR3 spans 13 amino acids. Germline V lookup: CDR1 SGHTA, CDR2 FQGNSA. V lost 7 bases to trimming and J lost 2 bases, with 12 bases between them. The CDR3 DNA reads TGTGCCAGCACCGCTGACTCTGCCTACGAGCAGTACTTC. This gives the protein CASTADSAYEQYF.

Regarding this clone: Additional DNA sequences in this sample encode the identical CDR3. The rearrangement links TRBV18 to TRBJ1-5; no definite D call. The ends were cut back, 6 bases at V and 4 bases at J, with 10 bases in the middle. The CDR3 runs to 13 residues. The germline V gene encodes CDR1 KGHSH and CDR2 LQKENI. The DNA for the CDR3 is TGTGCCAGCTCTACGTCTGGTAATCAGCCCCAGCATTTT. It encodes CASSTSGNQPQHF. The complete variable domain, with remaining parts taken from reference TRBV18 and TRBJ1-5, reads NAGVMQNPRHLVRRRGQEARLRCSPMKGHSHVYWYRQLPEEGLKFMVYLQKENIIDESGMPKERFSAEFPKEGPSILRIQQVVRGDSAAYFCASSTSGNQPQHFGDGTRLSIL.

V gene TRBV5-1 combines with J gene TRBJ1-4, with D uncertain. The CDR3 length is 16 residues. CDR1 and CDR2 (germline): SGHRS, YFSETQ. Trimming stripped 1 base from V and 2 bases from J, with 12 bases between. This CDR3 reads CASSLLPGYTNEKLFF. The DNA of the CDR3 is TGCGCCAGCAGCTTGCTCCCCGGGTATACTAATGAAAAACTGTTTTTT.

The chain is built from TRBV28 and TRBJ2-3; D possibly corresponds to TRBD1 (7 bases). The length of the CDR3 is 13 residues. Germline-derived CDR1 and CDR2 are MDHEN and SYDVKM. V lost 5 bases, J lost 9 bases, and 15 bases lay in between. The CDR3 region is CASSTSRGETQYF. The CDR3 DNA reads TGTGCCAGCAGTACCTCCAGGGGGGAGACGCAGTATTTT.

V gene TRBV7-2 combines with J gene TRBJ2-4, with unresolved D. The germline V and J ends were trimmed by 2 bases and 4 bases, with 6 bases remaining between them. The CDR3 covers 13 residues. Germline CDR1 reads SGHTA; CDR2 reads FQGNSA. CDR3 amino acids: CASSLMGKNIQYF. CDR3 coding DNA: TGTGCCAGCAGCTTAATGGGTAAAAACATTCAGTACTTC. The whole variable domain, remainder taken from reference TRBV7-2 and TRBJ2-4, is GAGVSQSPSNKVTEKGKDVELRCDPISGHTALYWYRQSLGQGLEFLIYFQGNSAPDKSGLPSDRFSAERTGGSVSTLTIQRTQQEDSAVYLCASSLMGKNIQYFGAGTRLSVL.

Comment on this clone: The same CDR3 arises from other DNA sequences in this sample as well. The chain has TRBV7-2 and TRBJ2-5, with a possible D match to TRBD1 (6 bases). Germline CDR1 SGHTA, CDR2 FQGNSA. V was trimmed by 3 bases and J by 4 bases, leaving 12 bases between them. This CDR3 region has 14 residues. The chain's CDR3 is CASSLQGSGETQYF. CDR3 sequence (DNA): TGTGCCAGCAGCTTGCAGGGGTCAGGAGAGACCCAGTACTTC.

The table lists this clone with a few counts. This chain uses TRBV19 with TRBJ1-1; 8 bases map to TRBD1. Germline CDR1 LNHDA, CDR2 SQIVND (reference sequence). This CDR3 contains 15 residues. V lost 6 bases to trimming and J lost 1 base; unmatched junction nucleotides: 7. The CDR3 reads CASSDRGRGNTEAFF. In DNA, the CDR3 is TGTGCCAGTAGCGACAGGGGTCGAGGGAACACTGAAGCTTTCTTT.

The genes are TRBV14 and TRBJ2-7; D is undetermined. Germline V CDR1 and CDR2: SGHDN, FVKESK. The germline V and J ends were trimmed by 0 bases and 1 base, with 4 bases remaining between them. CDR3 size: 13 residues. The CDR3: CASSQDGSYEQYF. The CDR3 region has the DNA TGTGCCAGCAGCCAAGACGGGTCCTACGAGCAGTACTTC.

The rearrangement links TRBV7-7 to TRBJ2-3; D gene ambiguous. The CDR3 has 15 amino acids. Per the germline V gene, CDR1 is SSHAT and CDR2 is FNYEAQ (reference sequence). V was trimmed by 3 bases and J by 0 bases, leaving 10 bases between them. The CDR3 is CASSFDLTSTDTQYF. The CDR3, as DNA: TGTGCCAGCAGCTTCGACCTTACGAGCACAGATACGCAGTATTTT. The whole variable domain, remainder taken from reference TRBV7-7 and TRBJ2-3, is GAGVSQSPRYKVTKRGQDVTLRCDPISSHATLYWYQQALGQGPEFLTYFNYEAQPDKSGLPSDRFSAERPEGSISTLTIQRTEQRDSAMYRCASSFDLTSTDTQYFGPGTRLTVL.

The gene calls are TRBV28 and TRBJ2-1; 14 positions agree with TRBD2. Losses at the gene ends were 5 bases for V and 11 bases for J; bases not matched to a gene: 5. The CDR3 has 14 amino acids. Germline loops: CDR1 MDHEN, CDR2 SYDVKM. The CDR3 DNA is TGTGCCAGCAGTCAGGGACTAGCGGGAGCGCAGCAGTTCTTC. Encoded protein: CASSQGLAGAQQFF. Filled out from reference TRBV28 and TRBJ2-1, the complete variable domain reads DVKVTQSSRYLVKRTGEKVFLECVQDMDHENMFWYRQDPGLGLRLIYFSYDVKMKEKGDIPEGYSVSREKKERFSLILESASTNQTSMYLCASSQGLAGAQQFFGPGTRLTVL.

This chain connects TRBV19 to TRBJ1-2; 10 bases align to TRBD1. The V gene end was trimmed by 2 bases and the J gene end by 13 bases; junction bases not matched to a gene: 13. The CDR3 has 15 amino acids. From germline, CDR1 is LNHDA and CDR2 SQIVND (reference sequence). CDR3 sequence reads: CASSITGTGEFAGTF. In nucleotides, the CDR3 is TGTGCCAGTAGTATAACCGGGACAGGGGAATTTGCGGGCACCTTC.

The rearrangement uses TRBV2 and TRBJ2-1; no clear D gene. The CDR3 totals 16 residues. CDR1 SNHLY and CDR2 FYNNEI come from the germline V gene. The V and J ends lost 4 bases and 2 bases respectively, with 15 bases between them. In DNA, the CDR3 is TGTGCCAGCAGTGTAGACGGAGCACTAACCTACAATGAGCAGTTCTTC. Translating gives CASSVDGALTYNEQFF.

The V and J genes are TRBV19 and TRBJ2-7, with TRBD1 matching over 10 bases. This CDR3 is 15 amino acids long. CDR1 is LNHDA and CDR2 is SQIVND in the germline V gene (reference sequence). The V segment lost 3 bases and the J segment 2 bases; nucleotides outside the gene matches: 4. CDR3 amino acids: CASSIWGQGTYEQYF. The CDR3 nucleotides are TGTGCCAGTAGTATTTGGGGACAGGGGACCTACGAGCAGTACTTC.